The present TCR beta chain was sequenced within a study of T cell responses to AZD1222 COVID-19 vaccine. General study points: Increases in Spike-specific TCR breadth and depth were seen after two AZD1222 doses. There were vaccine-associated CD4 TCRs across spike, dominant at 160-218 and 743-854.

Concerning this clone: Antigen: not known.

Sequencing was performed with immunoSEQ multiplex PCR; in TCRdb, only in-frame clones are kept and a portion is missing. The table lists about 120,000 clones, roughly nine tenths of them singletons, with roughly 2.3% in the top ten. V dropped 2 bases and J dropped 10; count of bases not matched to a gene: 6. Per germline, CDR1 GTSNPN and CDR2 SVGIG (reference sequence). This CDR3 comprises 15 residues. V usage is TRBV30 and J usage is TRBJ2-3; 16 positions agree with TRBD2. This sequence originates from an adult in good health. The sequenced sample was peripheral blood, obtained on day 0 of AZD1222 vaccination. The CDR3 DNA follows: TGTGCCTGGAGTAGGGGACTAGCGGGAGGGCCTGCGCAGTATTTT. It is translated as CAWSRGLAGGPAQYF.